The TCR beta chain described here comes from a study of T cells in Graves' hyperthyroidism and ophthalmopathy. Overall study: Pretreatment peripheral blood was obtained at initial diagnosis. Study observations and caveats: Most clonotypes that expanded in the thyroid above 0.001 also showed up in blood. Median prediction lead before ophthalmopathy onset was 6 to 8 months with the model. Ophthalmopathy cases were set apart from stable hyperthyroidism by a 13 V-J model.

This clonotype was recorded many times. Antigen: not known. What was amplified from RNA transcripts were TCR beta CDR3 regions. During a first-round RT-PCR of the TCR CDR3, the HTBI primer set was used. Each CDR3 protein gets one entry after TCRdb re-called the multiplex PCR reads with MiXCR. The repertoire includes about 570,000 distinct CDR3 sequences, 14% of them detected once, and roughly 14% sits in the top ten. CDR1 is LGHNA, CDR2 YNFKEQ, per germline. The CDR3 consists of 14 residues. Trimming cost V 0 bases and J 2 bases, with 7 bases left between them. This sequence joins TRBV4-2 and TRBJ1-1, with D unresolved. Source material: blood. This TCR derives from a woman between 35 and 50 years old with Graves' hyperthyroidism. The CDR3 coding sequence is TGTGCCAGCAGCCAAGAGGCAGTAAACACTGAAGCTTTCTTT. This sequence encodes CASSQEAVNTEAFF.